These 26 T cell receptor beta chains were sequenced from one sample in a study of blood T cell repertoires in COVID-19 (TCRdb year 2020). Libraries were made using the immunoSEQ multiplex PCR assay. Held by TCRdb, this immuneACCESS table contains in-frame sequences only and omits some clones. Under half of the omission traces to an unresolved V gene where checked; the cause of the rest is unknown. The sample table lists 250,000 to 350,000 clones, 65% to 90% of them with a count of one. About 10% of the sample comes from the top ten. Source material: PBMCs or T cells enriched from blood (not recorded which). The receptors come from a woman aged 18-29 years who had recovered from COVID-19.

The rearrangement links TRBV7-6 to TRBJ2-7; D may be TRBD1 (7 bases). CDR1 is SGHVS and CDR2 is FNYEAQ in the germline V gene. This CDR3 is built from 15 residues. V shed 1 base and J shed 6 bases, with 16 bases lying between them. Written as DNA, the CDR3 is TGTGCCAGCAGCTTAGGGCAGGGGGGTATTGGCGAGCAGTACTTC. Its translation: CASSLGQGGIGEQYF.

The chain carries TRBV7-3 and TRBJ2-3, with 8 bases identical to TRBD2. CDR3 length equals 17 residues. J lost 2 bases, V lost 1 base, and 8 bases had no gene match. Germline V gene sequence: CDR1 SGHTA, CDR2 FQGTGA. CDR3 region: CASSLNPSGSVTDTQYF. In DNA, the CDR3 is TGTGCCAGCAGCTTAAATCCGAGCGGGAGCGTCACAGATACGCAGTATTTT.

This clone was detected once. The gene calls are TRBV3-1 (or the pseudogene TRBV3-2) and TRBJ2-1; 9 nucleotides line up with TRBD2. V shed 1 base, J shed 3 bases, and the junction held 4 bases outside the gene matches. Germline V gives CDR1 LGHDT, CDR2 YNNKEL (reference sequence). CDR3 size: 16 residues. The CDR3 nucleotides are TGTGCCAGCAGCCAAGTAGCGGGGGTTATCTACAATGAGCAGTTCTTC. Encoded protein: CASSQVAGVIYNEQFF.

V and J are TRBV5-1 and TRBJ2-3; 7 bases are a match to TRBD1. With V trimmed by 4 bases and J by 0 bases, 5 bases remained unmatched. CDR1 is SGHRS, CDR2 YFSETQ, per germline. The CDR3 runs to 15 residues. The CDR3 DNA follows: TGCGCCAGCAGCGTGGGACAGCCTAGCACAGATACGCAGTATTTT. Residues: CASSVGQPSTDTQYF.

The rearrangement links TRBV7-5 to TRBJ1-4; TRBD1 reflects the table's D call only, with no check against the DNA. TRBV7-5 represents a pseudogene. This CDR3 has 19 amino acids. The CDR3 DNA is TGTGCCAGAAGCCCCCGACGGGACAGGGGGCAAGCAACTAATGAAAAACTGTTTTTT. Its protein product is CARSPRRDRGQATNEKLFF.

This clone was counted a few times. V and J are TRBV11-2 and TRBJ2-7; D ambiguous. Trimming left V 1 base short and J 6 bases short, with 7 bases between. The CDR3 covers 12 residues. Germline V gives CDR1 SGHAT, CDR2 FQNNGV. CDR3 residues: CASSLGGAEQYF. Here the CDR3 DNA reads TGTGCCAGCAGCTTAGGTGGAGCCGAGCAGTACTTC. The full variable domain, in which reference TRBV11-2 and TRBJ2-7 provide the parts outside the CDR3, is EAGVAQSPRYKIIEKRQSVAFWCNPISGHATLYWYQQILGQGPKLLIQFQNNGVVDDSQLPKDRFSAERLKGVDSTLKIQPAKLEDSAVYLCASSLGGAEQYFGPGTRLTVT.

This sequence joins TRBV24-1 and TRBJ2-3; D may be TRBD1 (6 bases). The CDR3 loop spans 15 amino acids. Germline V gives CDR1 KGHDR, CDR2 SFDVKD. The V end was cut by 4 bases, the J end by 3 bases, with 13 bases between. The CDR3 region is CATSDPKGVTDTQYF. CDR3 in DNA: TGTGCCACCAGTGACCCCAAGGGGGTAACAGATACGCAGTATTTT.

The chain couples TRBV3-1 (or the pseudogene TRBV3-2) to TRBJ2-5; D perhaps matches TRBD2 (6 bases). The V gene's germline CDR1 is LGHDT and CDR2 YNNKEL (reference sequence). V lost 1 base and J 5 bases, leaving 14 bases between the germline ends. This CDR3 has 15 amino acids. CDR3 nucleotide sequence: TGTGCCAGCAGCCAAGGATCGGGGGTTTGGGAGACCCAGTACTTC. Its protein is CASSQGSGVWETQYF.

Here the CDR3 DNA reads TGTGCCAGCAGCCGGACAGGGCATGCCTACAATGAGCAGTTCTTC. Amino acids: CASSRTGHAYNEQFF. The rearrangement links TRBV6-5 to TRBJ2-1; 8 bases map to TRBD1. The trim removed 6 bases at V and 2 bases at J, leaving 6 bases unmatched. The CDR3 covers 15 residues. Germline loops: CDR1 MNHEY, CDR2 SVGAGI.

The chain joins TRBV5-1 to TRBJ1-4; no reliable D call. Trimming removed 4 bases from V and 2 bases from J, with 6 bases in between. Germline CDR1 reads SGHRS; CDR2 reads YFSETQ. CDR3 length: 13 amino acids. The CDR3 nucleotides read TGCGCCAGCAGCGCACAGACTAATGAAAAACTGTTTTTT. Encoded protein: CASSAQTNEKLFF.

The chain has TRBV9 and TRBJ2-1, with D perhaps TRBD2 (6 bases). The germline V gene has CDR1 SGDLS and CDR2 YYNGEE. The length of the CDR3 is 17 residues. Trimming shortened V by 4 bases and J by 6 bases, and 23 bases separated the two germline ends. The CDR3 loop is CASSPRGGGTYFNEQFF. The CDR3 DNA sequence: TGTGCCAGCAGCCCCAGAGGTGGCGGGACCTACTTCAATGAGCAGTTCTTC.

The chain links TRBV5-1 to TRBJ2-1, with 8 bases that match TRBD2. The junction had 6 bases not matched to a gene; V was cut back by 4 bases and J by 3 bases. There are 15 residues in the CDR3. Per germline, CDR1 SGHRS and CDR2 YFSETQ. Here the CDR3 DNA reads TGCGCCAGCAGCCGAATGGCGGGGGGCTACAATGAGCAGTTCTTC. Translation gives CASSRMAGGYNEQFF.

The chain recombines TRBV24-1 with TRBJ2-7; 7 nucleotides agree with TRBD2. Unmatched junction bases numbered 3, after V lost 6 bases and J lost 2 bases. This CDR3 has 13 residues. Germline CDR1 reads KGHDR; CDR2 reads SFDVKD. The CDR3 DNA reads TGTGCCACCAGTAAGCGGGGCACCTACGAGCAGTACTTC. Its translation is CATSKRGTYEQYF.

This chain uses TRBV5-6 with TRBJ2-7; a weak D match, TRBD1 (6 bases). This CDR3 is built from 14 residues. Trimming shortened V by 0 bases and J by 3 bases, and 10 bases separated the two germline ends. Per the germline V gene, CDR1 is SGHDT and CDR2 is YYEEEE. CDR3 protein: CASSLGVRGYEQYF. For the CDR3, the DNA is TGTGCCAGCAGCTTGGGGGTCAGGGGCTACGAGCAGTACTTC. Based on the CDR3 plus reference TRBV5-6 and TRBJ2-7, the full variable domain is DAGVTQSPTHLIKTRGQQVTLRCSPKSGHDTVSWYQQALGQGPQFIFQYYEEEERQRGNFPDRFSGHQFPNYSSELNVNALLLGDSALYLCASSLGVRGYEQYFGPGTRLTVT.

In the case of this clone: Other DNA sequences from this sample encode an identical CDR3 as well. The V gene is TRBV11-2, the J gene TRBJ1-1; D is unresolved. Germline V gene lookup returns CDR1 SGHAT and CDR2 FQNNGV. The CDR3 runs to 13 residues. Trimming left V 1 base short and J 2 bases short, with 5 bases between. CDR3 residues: CASSLAQNTEAFF. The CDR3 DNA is TGTGCCAGCAGCTTAGCACAAAACACTGAAGCTTTCTTT.

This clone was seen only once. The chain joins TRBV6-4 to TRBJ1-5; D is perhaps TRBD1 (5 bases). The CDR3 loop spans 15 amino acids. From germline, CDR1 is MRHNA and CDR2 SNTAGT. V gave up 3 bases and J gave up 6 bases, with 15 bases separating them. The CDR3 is CASSEFGGDGQPQHF. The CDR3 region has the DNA TGTGCCAGCAGTGAGTTCGGGGGGGATGGTCAGCCCCAGCATTTT.

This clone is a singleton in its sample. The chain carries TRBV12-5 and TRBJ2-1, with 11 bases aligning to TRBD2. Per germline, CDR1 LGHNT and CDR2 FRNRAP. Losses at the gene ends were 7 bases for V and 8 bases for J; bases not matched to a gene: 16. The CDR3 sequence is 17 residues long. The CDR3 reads CASAPGDGLAGIYEQFF. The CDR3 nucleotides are TGTGCTAGTGCCCCGGGGGATGGACTAGCGGGTATCTATGAGCAGTTCTTC.

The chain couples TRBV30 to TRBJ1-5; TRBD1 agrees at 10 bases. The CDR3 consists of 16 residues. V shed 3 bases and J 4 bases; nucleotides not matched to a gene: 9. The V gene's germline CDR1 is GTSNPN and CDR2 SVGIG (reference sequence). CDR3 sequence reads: CAWRTRDRGPNQPQHF. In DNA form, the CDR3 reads TGTGCCTGGAGAACACGGGACAGGGGTCCAAATCAGCCCCAGCATTTT.

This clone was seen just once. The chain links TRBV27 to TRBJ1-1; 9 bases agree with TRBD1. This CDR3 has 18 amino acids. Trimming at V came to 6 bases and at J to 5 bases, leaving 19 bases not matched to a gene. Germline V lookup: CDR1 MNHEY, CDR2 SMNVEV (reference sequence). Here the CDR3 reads CASSQTGTGRVRGTEAFF. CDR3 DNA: TGTGCCAGCAGCCAGACCGGGACAGGGAGGGTCCGGGGGACTGAAGCTTTCTTT.

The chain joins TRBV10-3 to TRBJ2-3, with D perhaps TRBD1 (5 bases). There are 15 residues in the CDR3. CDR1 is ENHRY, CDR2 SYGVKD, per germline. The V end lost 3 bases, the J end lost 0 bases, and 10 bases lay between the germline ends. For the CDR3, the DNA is TGTGCCATCAGTGAAAGACAGCCTAGCACAGATACGCAGTATTTT. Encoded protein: CAISERQPSTDTQYF.

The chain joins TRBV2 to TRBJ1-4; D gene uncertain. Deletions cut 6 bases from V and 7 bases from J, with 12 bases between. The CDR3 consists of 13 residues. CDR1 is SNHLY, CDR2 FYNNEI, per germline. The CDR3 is CASRVSVSEKLFF. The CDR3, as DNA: TGTGCCAGCAGGGTTTCGGTGAGTGAAAAACTGTTTTTT.

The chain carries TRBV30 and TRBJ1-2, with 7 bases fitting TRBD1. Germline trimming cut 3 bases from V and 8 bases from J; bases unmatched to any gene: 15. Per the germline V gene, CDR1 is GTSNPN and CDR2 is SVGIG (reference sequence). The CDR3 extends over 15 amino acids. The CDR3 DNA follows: TGTGCCTGGAGCCGACCTGACAGGGCCCTTCTCGGCTACACCTTC. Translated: CAWSRPDRALLGYTF.

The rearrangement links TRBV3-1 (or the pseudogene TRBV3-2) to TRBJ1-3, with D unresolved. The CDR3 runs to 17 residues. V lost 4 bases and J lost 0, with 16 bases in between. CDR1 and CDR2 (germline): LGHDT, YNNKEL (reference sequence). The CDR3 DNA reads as TGTGCCAGCAGCCCCCAGGTGAGCCGGCTCTCTGGAAACACCATATATTTT. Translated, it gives CASSPQVSRLSGNTIYF.

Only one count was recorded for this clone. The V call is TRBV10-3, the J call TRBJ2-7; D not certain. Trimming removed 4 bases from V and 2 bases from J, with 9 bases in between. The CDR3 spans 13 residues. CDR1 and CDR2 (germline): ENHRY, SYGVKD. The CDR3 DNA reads TGTGCCATCAGTGGAGTGAACCCCTACGAGCAGTACTTC. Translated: CAISGVNPYEQYF.

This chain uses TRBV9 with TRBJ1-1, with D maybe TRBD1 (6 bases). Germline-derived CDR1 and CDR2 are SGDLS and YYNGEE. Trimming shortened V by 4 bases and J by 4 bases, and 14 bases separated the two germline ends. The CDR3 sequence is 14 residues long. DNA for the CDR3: TGTGCCAGCAGCATAGGAGGGGGGGCCACTGAAGCTTTCTTT. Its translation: CASSIGGGATEAFF.

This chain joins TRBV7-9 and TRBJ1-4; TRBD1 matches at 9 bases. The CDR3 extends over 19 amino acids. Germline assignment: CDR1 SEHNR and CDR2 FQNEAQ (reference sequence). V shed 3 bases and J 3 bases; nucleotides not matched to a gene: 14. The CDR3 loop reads CASSFGTGKRGASNEKLFF. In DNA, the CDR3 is TGTGCCAGCAGCTTTGGGACAGGGAAGCGTGGGGCGTCTAATGAAAAACTGTTTTTT.